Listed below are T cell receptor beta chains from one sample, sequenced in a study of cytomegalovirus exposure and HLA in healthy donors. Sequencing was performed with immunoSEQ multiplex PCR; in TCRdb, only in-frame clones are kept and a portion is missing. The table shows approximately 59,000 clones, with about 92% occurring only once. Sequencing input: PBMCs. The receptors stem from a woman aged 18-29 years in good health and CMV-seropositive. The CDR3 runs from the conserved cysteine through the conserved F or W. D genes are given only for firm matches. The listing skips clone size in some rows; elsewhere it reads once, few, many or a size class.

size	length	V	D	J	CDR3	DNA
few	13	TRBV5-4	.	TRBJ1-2	CASSRGQIYGSTF	TGTGCCAGCAGCCGCGGACAGATCTATGGTTCCACCTTC
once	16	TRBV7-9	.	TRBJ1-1	CASSLVSRQGSTEAFF	TGTGCCAGCAGCTTAGTCTCTCGGCAGGGGTCCACTGAAGCTTTCTTT
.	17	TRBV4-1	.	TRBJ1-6	CASSPGQARSYNSPLHF	TGCGCCAGCAGCCCGGGACAAGCTCGCTCCTATAATTCACCCCTCCACTTT
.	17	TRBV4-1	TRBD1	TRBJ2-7	CASSQDLGTGAGYEQYF	TGCGCCAGCAGCCAAGATTTGGGGACAGGGGCGGGATACGAGCAGTACTTC
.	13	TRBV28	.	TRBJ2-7	CASSSDRPYEQYF	TGTGCCAGCAGTTCGGACAGACCCTACGAGCAGTACTTC
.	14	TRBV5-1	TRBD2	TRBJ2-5	CASSAGLVGETQYF	TGCGCCAGCAGCGCGGGACTAGTCGGGGAGACCCAGTACTTC
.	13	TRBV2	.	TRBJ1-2	CASSEWGDYGYTF	TGTGCCAGCAGTGAATGGGGGGACTATGGCTACACCTTC
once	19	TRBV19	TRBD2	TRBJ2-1	CASTEGLAGAQSAYNEQFF	TGTGCCAGCACTGAGGGACTAGCGGGCGCCCAGAGCGCCTACAATGAGCAGTTCTTC
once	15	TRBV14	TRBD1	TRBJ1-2	CASSQDRGSGYGYTF	TGTGCCAGCAGCCAGGACAGGGGTTCAGGGTATGGCTACACCTTC
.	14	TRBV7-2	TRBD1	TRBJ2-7	CASSLRDRGYEQYF	TGTGCCAGCAGCCTCCGGGACAGGGGGTACGAGCAGTACTTC
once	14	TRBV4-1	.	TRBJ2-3	CASSLGTQSDTQYF	TGCGCCAGCAGCCTAGGGACACAATCGGATACGCAGTATTTT
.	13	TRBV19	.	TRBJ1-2	CASNKGGNYGYTF	TGTGCCAGTAATAAAGGAGGAAACTATGGCTACACCTTC
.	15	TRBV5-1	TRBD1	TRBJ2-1	CASSLAQGARGEQFF	TGCGCCAGCAGCTTGGCCCAGGGGGCCAGGGGTGAGCAGTTCTTC
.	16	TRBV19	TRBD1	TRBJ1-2	CASSPRSGQGNYGYTF	TGTGCCAGTAGTCCCCGTTCCGGACAGGGTAACTATGGCTACACCTTC
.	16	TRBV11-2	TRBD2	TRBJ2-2	CASSRPGGPATGELFF	TGTGCCAGCAGCCGCCCGGGGGGGCCGGCCACCGGGGAGCTGTTTTTT
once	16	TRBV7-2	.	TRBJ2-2	CASILDPGLNTGELFF	TGTGCCAGCATTCTAGACCCGGGACTCAACACCGGGGAGCTGTTTTTT
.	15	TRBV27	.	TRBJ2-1	CASTPQGPSYNEQFF	TGTGCCAGCACCCCGCAGGGCCCCTCCTACAATGAGCAGTTCTTC
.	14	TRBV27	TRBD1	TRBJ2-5	CASSPHRGQETQYF	TGTGCCAGCAGTCCTCACAGGGGGCAAGAGACCCAGTACTTC
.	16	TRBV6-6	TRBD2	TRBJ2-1	CASSSPSGGAYNEQFF	TGTGCCAGCAGTTCCCCTAGCGGGGGGGCCTACAATGAGCAGTTCTTC